These 8 T cell receptor beta chains came from one sample sequenced in a study of molecular identifiers for immune sequencing clone quantification. TCRdb used MiXCR to reprocess the PCR reads, holding one entry per CDR3 protein. The sample records some 320,000 distinct CDR3 sequences, over 20% being singletons. Sequencing used naive CD8+ T cells from blood, with Jurkat cell RNA spiked in. Stated subset: FACS-sorted CD8+CD4-CCR7+CD45RA+ naive T cells. The receptors stem from a human donor in good health. Some libraries in this study had Jurkat cell RNA spiked in.

V and J are TRBV4-1 and TRBJ1-1; D remains unclear. CDR3 size: 17 residues. Deletions cut 4 bases from V and 0 bases from J, with 18 bases between. Germline V gene data show CDR1 as MGHRA and CDR2 as YSYEKL. For the CDR3, the DNA is TGCGCCAGCAGCCTAGGAGTAGGCGCCTCCCTGAACACTGAAGCTTTCTTT. This gives the protein CASSLGVGASLNTEAFF.

This clonotype was seen a few times. The rearrangement links TRBV2 to TRBJ1-1, with D unclear. V shed 2 bases and J shed 4 bases, with 5 bases lying between them. The CDR3 spans 12 residues. Germline assignment: CDR1 SNHLY and CDR2 FYNNEI. CDR3 in DNA: TGTGCCAGCAGTGAATGGCGCACTGAAGCTTTCTTT. Translating it yields CASSEWRTEAFF.

This clonotype was recorded a few times. This chain connects TRBV6-5 to TRBJ2-1; no definite D call. V gave up 10 bases and J gave up 3 bases, with 7 bases separating them. Germline assignment: CDR1 MNHEY and CDR2 SVGAGI. The CDR3 runs to 11 residues. CDR3 in amino acids: CATYSYNEQFF. The CDR3 nucleotides read TGTGCCACGTACAGCTACAATGAGCAGTTCTTC.

On this clonotype: The conserved phenylalanine or tryptophan is not found at the CDR3 terminus, so this likely reflects a read error. The chain is built from TRBV2 and TRBJ1-4; D is undetermined. Trimming stripped 8 bases from V and 6 bases from J, with 19 bases between. The CDR3 extends over 15 amino acids. CDR1 SNHLY and CDR2 FYNNEI come from the germline V gene. The CDR3 here is CASLDRHSVDEKLFI. In nucleotides, the CDR3 is TGTGCCAGCCTTGACCGACACTCTGTGGATGAAAAACTGTTTATT.

This clonotype was observed at least ten times. The rearrangement links TRBV12-3 or TRBV12-4 to TRBJ2-7; 7 bases match TRBD2. CDR3 length equals 16 residues. V trimming: 6 bases; J trimming: 4 bases; junction bases outside the gene matches: 15. The CDR3 sequence is CASSPWEGVAGYEQYF. CDR3 DNA sequence: TGTGCCAGCAGCCCATGGGAGGGAGTGGCCGGATACGAGCAGTACTTC.

As concerns this clonotype: Lacking the conserved final phenylalanine or tryptophan, this CDR3 likely reflects a read error. V gene TRBV4-2 combines with J gene TRBJ2-7, with D perhaps TRBD1 (5 bases). CDR3 length: 12 residues. Germline V gene sequence: CDR1 LGHNA, CDR2 YNFKEQ. Trimming took 1 base from V and 7 from J, leaving 8 bases between them. The CDR3: CASSQGTREQYY. The CDR3 DNA reads as TGTGCCAGCAGCCAAGGGACAAGGGAGCAGTACTAC.

The chain employs TRBV30 and TRBJ2-2; TRBD1 or TRBD2 may be the D gene (6 bases each). The V end lost 5 bases, the J end lost 6 bases, and 19 bases lay between the germline ends. Per germline, CDR1 GTSNPN and CDR2 SVGIG (reference sequence). CDR3 size: 15 residues. CDR3 nucleotide sequence: TGTGCCTGGGGAACCCTGTGGGGGGCGGCCGGGGAGCTGTTTTTT. Translated: CAWGTLWGAAGELFF.

Turning to this clonotype: The junction differs from germline at one of its ends, possibly a read error. V and J are TRBV12-3 or TRBV12-4 and TRBJ1-5; maybe TRBD1 (6 bases). The CDR3 spans 14 residues. Here the CDR3 DNA reads TGTGCCAGCAGCCTCTTCGCAGTTGGACAGCGCCAGCATTTT. The encoded protein is CASSLFAVGQRQHF.